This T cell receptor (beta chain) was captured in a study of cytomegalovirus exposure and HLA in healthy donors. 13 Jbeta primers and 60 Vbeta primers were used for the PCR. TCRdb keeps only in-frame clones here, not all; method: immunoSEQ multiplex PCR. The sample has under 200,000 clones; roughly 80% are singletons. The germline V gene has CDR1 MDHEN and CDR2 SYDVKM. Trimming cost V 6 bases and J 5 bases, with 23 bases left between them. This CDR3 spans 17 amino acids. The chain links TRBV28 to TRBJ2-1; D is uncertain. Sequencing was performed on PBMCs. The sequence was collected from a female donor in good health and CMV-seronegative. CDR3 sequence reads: CASSLVRLGSLDNEQFF. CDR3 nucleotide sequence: TGTGCCAGCAGCCTAGTCCGCTTAGGAAGCCTCGACAATGAGCAGTTCTTC.